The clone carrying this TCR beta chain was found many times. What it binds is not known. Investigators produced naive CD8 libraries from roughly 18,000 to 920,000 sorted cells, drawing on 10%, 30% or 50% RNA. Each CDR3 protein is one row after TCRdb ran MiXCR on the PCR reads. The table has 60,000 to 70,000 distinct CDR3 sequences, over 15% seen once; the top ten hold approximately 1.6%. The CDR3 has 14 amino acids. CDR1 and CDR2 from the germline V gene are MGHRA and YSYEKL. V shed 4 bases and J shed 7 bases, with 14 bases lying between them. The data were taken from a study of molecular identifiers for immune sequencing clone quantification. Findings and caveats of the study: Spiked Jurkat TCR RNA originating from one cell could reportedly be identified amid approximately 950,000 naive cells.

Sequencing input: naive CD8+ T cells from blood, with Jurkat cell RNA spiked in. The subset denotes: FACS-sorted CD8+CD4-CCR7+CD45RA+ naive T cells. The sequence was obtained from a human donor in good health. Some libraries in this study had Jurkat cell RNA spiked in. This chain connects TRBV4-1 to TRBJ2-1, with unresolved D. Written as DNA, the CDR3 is TGCGCCAGCAGCCCGGCAGCGTTGGGAAATGAGCAGTTCTTC. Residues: CASSPAALGNEQFF.